These 17 T cell receptor beta chains were all obtained from the same sample, sequenced in a study of response to subunit inactivated influenza vaccine. Via MiXCR, TCRdb re-called the RT-PCR reads, giving one row per CDR3 protein. The profile shows 630,000 or so distinct CDR3 sequences, about 15% of them singletons. The sample here was PBMCs from blood, taken 12 days after vaccination. Receptors were obtained from a man in his fifties or sixties who received an inactivated influenza vaccine.

In this sample, this clonotype turned up many times. The chain employs TRBV20-1 and TRBJ2-3; the match to TRBD2 covers 8 bases. The CDR3 consists of 14 residues. V lost 0 bases, J lost 4 bases, and 3 bases stayed unmatched. Looked up from germline, CDR1 is DFQATT and CDR2 is SNEGSKA (reference sequence). The CDR3 loop is CSARDSGIADTQYF. The CDR3 coding sequence is TGCAGTGCTAGAGATAGCGGGATAGCAGATACGCAGTATTTT.

This chain links TRBV12-3 or TRBV12-4 with TRBJ2-3; no firm D call. The CDR3 spans 14 residues. V shed 7 bases and J shed 2 bases, with 13 bases lying between them. CDR3 region: CASNLDGLTDTQYF. DNA for the CDR3: TGTGCCAGCAATTTGGACGGTCTCACAGATACGCAGTATTTT.

J is TRBJ1-2 and V is TRBV5-1, with TRBD1 matching over 11 bases. CDR3 length: 15 residues. Germline lookup yields CDR1 SGHRS and CDR2 YFSETQ. After removal of 4 bases from V and 3 bases from J, the junction contained 5 bases not matched to a gene. The CDR3 region has the DNA TGCGCCAGCAGCCCTGGACAGGGGGCTTACTATGGCTACACCTTC. Translated: CASSPGQGAYYGYTF. Full variable domain (remainder filled in from reference TRBV5-1 and TRBJ1-2): KAGVTQTPRYLIKTRGQQVTLSCSPISGHRSVSWYQQTPGQGLQFLFEYFSETQRNKGNFPGRFSGRQFSNSRSEMNVSTLELGDSALYLCASSPGQGAYYGYTFGSGTRLTVV.

The chain employs TRBV6-7 and TRBJ2-3; D possibly corresponds to TRBD2 (6 bases). TRBV6-7 is placed among ORFs of uncertain function. The ends were cut back, 8 bases at V and 0 bases at J, with 15 bases in the middle. The CDR3 is made up of 15 amino acids. The DNA for the CDR3 is TGTGCCAGCCATCAGAGGACTACTAGCACAGATACGCAGTATTTT. It encodes CASHQRTTSTDTQYF.

The chain couples TRBV11-3 to TRBJ2-3; D is perhaps TRBD2 (5 bases). Trimming took off 6 bases at V and 3 bases at J, with 10 bases between the two ends. There are 13 residues in the CDR3. Germline V gene sequence: CDR1 SGHNT, CDR2 YENEEA. The CDR3, as DNA: TGTGCCAGCAGGAGGGCCCCAACAGATACGCAGTATTTT. This encodes CASRRAPTDTQYF.

This clonotype was recorded at least ten times. This chain joins TRBV28 and TRBJ2-7; no firm D call. Trimming took 6 bases from V and 2 from J, leaving 5 bases between them. CDR3 length: 11 amino acids. CDR1 is MDHEN and CDR2 is SYDVKM in the germline V gene. The CDR3 sequence is CASSYTYEQYF. Written as DNA, the CDR3 is TGTGCCAGCAGCTATACCTACGAGCAGTACTTC.

The chain has TRBV7-2 and TRBJ2-3; possible D gene TRBD1, 6 bases. Trimming cost V 4 bases and J 4 bases, with 12 bases left between them. Germline V CDR1 and CDR2: SGHTA, FQGNSA. The CDR3 spans 14 residues. CDR3 region: CASSSTYRADTQYF. The CDR3 bases are TGTGCCAGCAGCTCAACTTACAGGGCAGATACGCAGTATTTT.

This chain joins TRBV15 and TRBJ2-1; the D gene is possibly TRBD2 (6 bases). This CDR3 contains 17 residues. Per germline, CDR1 LNHNV and CDR2 YYDKDF (reference sequence). V lost 2 bases and J 4 bases, leaving 18 bases between the germline ends. CDR3 residues: CATSRSSTSPRYNEQFF. The CDR3 bases are TGTGCCACCAGCAGAAGCAGTACTAGCCCCCGTTACAATGAGCAGTTCTTC.

J is TRBJ1-6 and V is TRBV10-3, with 7 bases that match TRBD1. Germline V lookup: CDR1 ENHRY, CDR2 SYGVKD. The CDR3 runs 16 residues. Trimming cost V 3 bases and J 9 bases; bases outside gene matches: 11. CDR3 DNA sequence: TGTGCCATCAGTGATGAGACAGGGCTGAGGGCTTCACCCCTCCACTTT. This codes for CAISDETGLRASPLHF.

This chain connects TRBV4-1 to TRBJ2-1; no definite D call. The CDR3 sequence is 16 residues long. Trimming shortened V by 0 bases and J by 5 bases, and 14 bases separated the two germline ends. Looked up from germline, CDR1 is MGHRA and CDR2 is YSYEKL. CDR3 nucleotide sequence: TGCGCCAGCAGCCAAGAATTGAATAGAAGTAACAATGAGCAGTTCTTC. It is translated as CASSQELNRSNNEQFF.

The rearrangement uses TRBV10-3 and TRBJ2-1; 7 nucleotides match TRBD1. V dropped 4 bases and J dropped 10; count of bases not matched to a gene: 7. Germline CDR1 and CDR2: ENHRY and SYGVKD. CDR3 length equals 13 residues. CDR3 DNA: TGTGCCATCAGTGTGACAGGGACGAACGAGCAGTTCTTC. It encodes CAISVTGTNEQFF.

CDR3 nucleotides: TGCGCCAGCAGCTTGTGGACGGTGACTAAAGGGGAAGCTTTCTTT. It yields the protein CASSLWTVTKGEAFF. This sequence joins TRBV5-1 and TRBJ1-1; D unresolved. CDR3 length equals 15 residues. CDR1 and CDR2 from the germline V gene are SGHRS and YFSETQ. Trimming took 1 base from V and 8 from J, leaving 18 bases between them. Using reference TRBV5-1 and TRBJ1-1 for the parts outside the CDR3, the full variable domain is KAGVTQTPRYLIKTRGQQVTLSCSPISGHRSVSWYQQTPGQGLQFLFEYFSETQRNKGNFPGRFSGRQFSNSRSEMNVSTLELGDSALYLCASSLWTVTKGEAFFGQGTRLTVV.

The chain carries TRBV20-1 and TRBJ2-3, with D possibly matching TRBD1 (5 bases). V lost 6 bases and J 4 bases, leaving 11 bases between the germline ends. This CDR3 spans 12 amino acids. CDR1 and CDR2 (germline): DFQATT, SNEGSKA (reference sequence). In nucleotides, the CDR3 is TGCAGTGCCAGGGTATCGGCAGATACGCAGTATTTT. Translated, it gives CSARVSADTQYF.

V and J are TRBV4-3 and TRBJ2-2, with a weak D call TRBD2 (6 bases). Between the trimmed V and J ends, which lost 0 bases and 9 bases, there was a span of 17 bases. The germline CDR1 and CDR2 sequences are LGHNA and YSLEER. This CDR3 comprises 16 residues. The CDR3 loop is CASSQDKVRGTRELFF. As DNA, the CDR3 is TGCGCCAGCAGCCAAGATAAAGTTCGGGGGACGAGGGAGCTGTTTTTT.

The chain combines TRBV20-1 with TRBJ1-5, with unresolved D. Germline V gene sequence: CDR1 DFQATT, CDR2 SNEGSKA (reference sequence). Trimming took 7 bases from V and 0 from J, leaving 13 bases between them. This CDR3 region has 14 residues. The CDR3 coding sequence is TGCAGTGTACAGAGAGTTTATAGCAATCAGCCCCAGCATTTT. The encoded protein is CSVQRVYSNQPQHF.

Many counts were recorded for this clonotype. The V call is TRBV28, the J call TRBJ1-2; 7 nucleotides align to TRBD1. Germline assignment: CDR1 MDHEN and CDR2 SYDVKM. The CDR3 runs to 17 residues. With 4 bases clipped from V and 9 bases from J, the junction kept 20 bases outside the gene matches. In nucleotides, the CDR3 is TGTGCCAGCAGTTCCCCAATCGCGGACAGGTGGCAGGGGCGCTACACCTTC. Translation gives CASSSPIADRWQGRYTF.

This clonotype was seen a handful of times. The chain has TRBV3-1 and TRBJ2-5; 9 bases fit TRBD2. The V gene end was trimmed by 5 bases and the J gene end by 1 base; junction bases not matched to a gene: 5. CDR3 size: 15 residues. In germline, CDR1 is LGHDT, CDR2 YNNKEL (reference sequence). CDR3 coding DNA: TGTGCCAGCAGCATTAGCGGGAGACTCCAAGAGACCCAGTACTTC. Translation gives CASSISGRLQETQYF.